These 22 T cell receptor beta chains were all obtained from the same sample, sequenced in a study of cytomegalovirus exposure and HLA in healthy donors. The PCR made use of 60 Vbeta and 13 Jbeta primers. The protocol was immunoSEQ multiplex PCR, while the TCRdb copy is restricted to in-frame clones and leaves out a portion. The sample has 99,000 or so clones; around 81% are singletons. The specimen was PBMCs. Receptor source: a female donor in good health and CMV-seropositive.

In DNA, the CDR3 is TGTGCCAGCGAGACCCTAGACAGCTCATATCAGCCCCAGCATTTT. Protein: CASETLDSSYQPQHF. The rearrangement joins TRBV6-1 to TRBJ1-5, with D possibly matching TRBD1 (5 bases). Germline loops: CDR1 MNHNS, CDR2 SASEGT. V was trimmed by 8 bases and J by 5 bases, leaving 19 bases between them. This CDR3 spans 15 amino acids.

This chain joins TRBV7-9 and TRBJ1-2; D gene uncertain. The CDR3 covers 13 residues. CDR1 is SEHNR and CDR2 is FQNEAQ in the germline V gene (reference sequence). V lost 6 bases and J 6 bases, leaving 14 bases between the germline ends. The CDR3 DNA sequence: TGTGCCAGCAGTTTTACCCTCGGGGATGGCTACACCTTC. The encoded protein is CASSFTLGDGYTF.

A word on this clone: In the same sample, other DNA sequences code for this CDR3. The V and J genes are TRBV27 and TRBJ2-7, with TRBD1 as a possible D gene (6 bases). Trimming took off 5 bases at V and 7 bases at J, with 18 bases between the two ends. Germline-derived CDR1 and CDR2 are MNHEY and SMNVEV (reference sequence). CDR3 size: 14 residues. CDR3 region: CASSVGEGVGEQYF. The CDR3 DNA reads TGTGCCAGCAGTGTGGGAGAGGGGGTGGGGGAGCAGTACTTC.

CDR3 nucleotide sequence: TGTGCCAGCTGGAGGACCCCTGGGGATGAGCAGTTCTTC. Its protein is CASWRTPGDEQFF. The rearrangement links TRBV6-5 to TRBJ2-1, with TRBD2 as a possible D gene (5 bases). V lost 8 bases and J 8 bases, leaving 16 bases between the germline ends. Germline assignment: CDR1 MNHEY and CDR2 SVGAGI. This CDR3 spans 13 amino acids.

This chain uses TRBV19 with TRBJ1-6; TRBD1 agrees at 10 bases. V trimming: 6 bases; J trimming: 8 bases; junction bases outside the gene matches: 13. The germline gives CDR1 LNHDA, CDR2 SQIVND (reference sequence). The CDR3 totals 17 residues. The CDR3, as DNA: TGTGCCAGTAGGAATCCCGGGACAGGGGTACGGGATTCACCCCTCCACTTT. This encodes CASRNPGTGVRDSPLHF. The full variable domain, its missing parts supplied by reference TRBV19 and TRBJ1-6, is DGGITQSPKYLFRKEGQNVTLSCEQNLNHDAMYWYRQDPGQGLRLIYYSQIVNDFQKGDIAEGYSVSREKKESFPLTVTSAQKNPTAFYLCASRNPGTGVRDSPLHFGNGTRLTVT.

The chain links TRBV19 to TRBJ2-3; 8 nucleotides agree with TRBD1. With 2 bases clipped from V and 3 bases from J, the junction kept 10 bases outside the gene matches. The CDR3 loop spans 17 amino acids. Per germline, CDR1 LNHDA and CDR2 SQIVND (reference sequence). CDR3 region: CASSIMAGGRNTDTQYF. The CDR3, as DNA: TGTGCCAGTAGTATAATGGCAGGGGGCCGTAATACAGATACGCAGTATTTT.

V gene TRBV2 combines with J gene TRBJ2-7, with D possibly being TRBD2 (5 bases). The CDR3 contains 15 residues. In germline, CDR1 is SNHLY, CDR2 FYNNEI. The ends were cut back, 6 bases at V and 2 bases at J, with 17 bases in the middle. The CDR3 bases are TGTGCCAGCAGGAGGGCCGGACCCGCGACCTACGAGCAGTACTTC. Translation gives CASRRAGPATYEQYF.

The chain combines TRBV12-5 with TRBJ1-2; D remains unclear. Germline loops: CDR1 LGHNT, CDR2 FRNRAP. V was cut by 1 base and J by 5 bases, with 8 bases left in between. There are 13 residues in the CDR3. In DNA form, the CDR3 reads TGTGCTAGTGGTTTGGACTCCGGGTATGGCTACACCTTC. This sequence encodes CASGLDSGYGYTF. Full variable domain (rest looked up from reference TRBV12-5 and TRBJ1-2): DARVTQTPRHKVTEMGQEVTMRCQPILGHNTVFWYRQTMMQGLELLAYFRNRAPLDDSGMPKDRFSAEMPDATLATLKIQPSEPRDSAVYFCASGLDSGYGYTFGSGTRLTVV.

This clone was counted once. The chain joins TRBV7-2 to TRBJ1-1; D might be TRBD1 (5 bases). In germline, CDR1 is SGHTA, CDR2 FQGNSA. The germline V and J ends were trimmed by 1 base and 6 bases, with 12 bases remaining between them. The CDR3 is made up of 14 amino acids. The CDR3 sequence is CASSLDSRVPEAFF. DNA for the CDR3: TGTGCCAGCAGCTTAGATTCCAGGGTCCCTGAAGCTTTCTTT.

The CDR3 region has the DNA TGTGCCAGCAGCTCCACGCCCGACTGGCGGGTAGGGGGCTACACCTTC. Translation: CASSSTPDWRVGGYTF. The rearrangement uses TRBV13 and TRBJ1-2; no firm D call. V shed 4 bases and J shed 8 bases, with 23 bases lying between them. The CDR3 is 16 amino acids. Per germline, CDR1 PRHDT and CDR2 FYEKMQ (reference sequence). Drawing the rest from reference TRBV13 and TRBJ1-2, the complete variable domain is AAGVIQSPRHLIKEKRETATLKCYPIPRHDTVYWYQQGPGQDPQFLISFYEKMQSDKGSIPDRFSAQQFSDYHSELNMSSLELGDSALYFCASSSTPDWRVGGYTFGSGTRLTVV.

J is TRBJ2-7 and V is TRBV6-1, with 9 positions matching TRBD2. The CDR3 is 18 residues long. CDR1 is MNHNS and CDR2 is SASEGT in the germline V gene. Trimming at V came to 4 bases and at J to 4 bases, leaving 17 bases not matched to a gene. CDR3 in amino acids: CASSGPGLASTLGYEQYF. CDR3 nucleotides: TGTGCCAGCAGTGGACCGGGACTAGCCTCGACTCTAGGATACGAGCAGTACTTC.

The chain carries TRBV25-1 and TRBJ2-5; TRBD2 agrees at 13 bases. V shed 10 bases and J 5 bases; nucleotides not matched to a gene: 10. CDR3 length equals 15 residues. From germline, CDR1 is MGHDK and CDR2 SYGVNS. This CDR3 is CATAILAGGLETQYF. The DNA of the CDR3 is TGTGCCACAGCGATACTAGCGGGAGGGCTGGAGACCCAGTACTTC.

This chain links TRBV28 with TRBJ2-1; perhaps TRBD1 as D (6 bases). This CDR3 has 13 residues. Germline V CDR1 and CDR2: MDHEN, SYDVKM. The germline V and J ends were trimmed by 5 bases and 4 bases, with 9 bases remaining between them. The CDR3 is CASSGDIYNEQFF. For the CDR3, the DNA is TGTGCCAGCAGTGGGGACATTTACAATGAGCAGTTCTTC.

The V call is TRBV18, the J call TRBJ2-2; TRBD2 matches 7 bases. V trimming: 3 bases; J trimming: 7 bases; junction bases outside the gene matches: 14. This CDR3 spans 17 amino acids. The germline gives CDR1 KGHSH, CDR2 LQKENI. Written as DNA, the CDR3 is TGTGCCAGCTCACCTCATCCAGGAGGACTAGTCAACGGGGAGCTGTTTTTT. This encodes CASSPHPGGLVNGELFF. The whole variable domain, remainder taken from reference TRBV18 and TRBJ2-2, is NAGVMQNPRHLVRRRGQEARLRCSPMKGHSHVYWYRQLPEEGLKFMVYLQKENIIDESGMPKERFSAEFPKEGPSILRIQQVVRGDSAAYFCASSPHPGGLVNGELFFGEGSRLTVL.

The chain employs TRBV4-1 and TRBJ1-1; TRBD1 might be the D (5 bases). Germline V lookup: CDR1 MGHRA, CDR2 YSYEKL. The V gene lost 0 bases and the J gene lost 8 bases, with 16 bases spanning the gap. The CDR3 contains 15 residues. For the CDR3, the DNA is TGCGCCAGCAGCCAAGACGGCAGGGAAGGAGGGGAAGCTTTCTTT. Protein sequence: CASSQDGREGGEAFF.

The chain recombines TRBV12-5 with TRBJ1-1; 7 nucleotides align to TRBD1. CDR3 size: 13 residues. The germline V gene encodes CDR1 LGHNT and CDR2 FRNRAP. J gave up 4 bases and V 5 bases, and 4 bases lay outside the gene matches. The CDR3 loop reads CASGPQGFTEAFF. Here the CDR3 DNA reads TGTGCTAGTGGTCCACAGGGGTTCACTGAAGCTTTCTTT. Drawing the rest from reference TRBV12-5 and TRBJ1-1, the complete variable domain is DARVTQTPRHKVTEMGQEVTMRCQPILGHNTVFWYRQTMMQGLELLAYFRNRAPLDDSGMPKDRFSAEMPDATLATLKIQPSEPRDSAVYFCASGPQGFTEAFFGQGTRLTVV.

The CDR3 reads CASRASVGGNQPQHF. Here the CDR3 DNA reads TGTGCCAGCAGAGCCTCGGTGGGGGGTAATCAGCCCCAGCATTTT. The J gene is TRBJ1-5, the V gene TRBV6-5; possibly TRBD1 for D (5 bases). With 6 bases removed from V and 4 bases from J, the gap between germline ends came to 16 bases. The CDR3 is made up of 15 amino acids. Per the germline V gene, CDR1 is MNHEY and CDR2 is SVGAGI.

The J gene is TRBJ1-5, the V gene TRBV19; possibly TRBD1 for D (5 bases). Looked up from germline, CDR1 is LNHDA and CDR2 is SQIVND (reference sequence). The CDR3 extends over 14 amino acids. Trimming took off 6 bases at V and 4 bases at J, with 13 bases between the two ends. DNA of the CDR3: TGTGCCAGTAGCCCGGGGGGGAGTAATCAGCCCCAGCATTTT. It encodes CASSPGGSNQPQHF.

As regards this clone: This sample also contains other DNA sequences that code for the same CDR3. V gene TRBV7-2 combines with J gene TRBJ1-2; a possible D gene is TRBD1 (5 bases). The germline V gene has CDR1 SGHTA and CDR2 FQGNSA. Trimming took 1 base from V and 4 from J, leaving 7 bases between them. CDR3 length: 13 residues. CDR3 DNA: TGTGCCAGCAGCTTAGACGGGGGCTATGGCTACACCTTC. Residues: CASSLDGGYGYTF. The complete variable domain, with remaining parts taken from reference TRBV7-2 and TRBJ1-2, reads GAGVSQSPSNKVTEKGKDVELRCDPISGHTALYWYRQSLGQGLEFLIYFQGNSAPDKSGLPSDRFSAERTGGSVSTLTIQRTQQEDSAVYLCASSLDGGYGYTFGSGTRLTVV.

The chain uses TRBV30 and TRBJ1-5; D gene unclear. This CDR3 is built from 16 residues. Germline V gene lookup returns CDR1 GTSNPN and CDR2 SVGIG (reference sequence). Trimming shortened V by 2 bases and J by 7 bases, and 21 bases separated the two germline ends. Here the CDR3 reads CAWSPPGLGSRQPQHF. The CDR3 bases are TGTGCCTGGAGTCCCCCGGGTCTAGGATCTAGACAGCCCCAGCATTTT.

The CDR3 DNA reads as TGTGCCAGCAGCCCGGGAGGAGGGAGGGCAAACAATGAGCAGTTCTTC. Translation: CASSPGGGRANNEQFF. This sequence joins TRBV7-6 and TRBJ2-1; TRBD2 matches at 7 bases. The CDR3 sequence is 16 residues long. Trimming took 5 bases from V and 5 from J; bases not matched to a gene: 12. CDR1 SGHVS and CDR2 FNYEAQ come from the germline V gene.

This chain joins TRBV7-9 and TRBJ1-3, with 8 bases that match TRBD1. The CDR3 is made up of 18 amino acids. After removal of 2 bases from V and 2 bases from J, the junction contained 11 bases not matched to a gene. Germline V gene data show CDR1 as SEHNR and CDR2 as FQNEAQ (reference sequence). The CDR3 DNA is TGTGCCAGCAGCTTACTCCAGGGGGCGCTTCGACCTGGAAACACCATATATTTT. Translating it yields CASSLLQGALRPGNTIYF.